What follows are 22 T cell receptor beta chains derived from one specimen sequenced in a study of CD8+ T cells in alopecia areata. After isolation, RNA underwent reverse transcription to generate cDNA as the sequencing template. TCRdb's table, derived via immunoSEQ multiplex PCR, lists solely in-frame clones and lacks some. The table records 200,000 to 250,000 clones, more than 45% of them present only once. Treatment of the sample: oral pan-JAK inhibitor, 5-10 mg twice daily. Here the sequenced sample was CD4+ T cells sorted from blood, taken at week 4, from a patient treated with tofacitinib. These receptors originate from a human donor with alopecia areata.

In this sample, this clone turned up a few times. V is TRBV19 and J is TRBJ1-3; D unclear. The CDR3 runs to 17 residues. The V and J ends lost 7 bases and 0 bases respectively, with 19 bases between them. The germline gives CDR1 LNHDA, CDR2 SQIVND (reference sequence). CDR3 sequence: CASTAVGLPLSGNTIYF. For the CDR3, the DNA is TGTGCCAGTACCGCGGTAGGACTTCCCCTCTCTGGAAACACCATATATTTT.

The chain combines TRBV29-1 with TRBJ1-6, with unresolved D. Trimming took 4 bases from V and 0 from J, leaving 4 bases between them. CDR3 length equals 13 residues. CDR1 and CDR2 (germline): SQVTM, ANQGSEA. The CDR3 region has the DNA TGCAGCGTTGCCAGCTCCTATAATTCACCCCTCCACTTT. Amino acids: CSVASSYNSPLHF.

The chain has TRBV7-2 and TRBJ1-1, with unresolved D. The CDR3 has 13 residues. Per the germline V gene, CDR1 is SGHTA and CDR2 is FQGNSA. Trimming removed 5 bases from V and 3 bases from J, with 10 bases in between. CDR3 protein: CASSQEEDTEAFF. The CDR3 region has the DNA TGTGCCAGCAGCCAAGAGGAGGACACTGAAGCTTTCTTT.

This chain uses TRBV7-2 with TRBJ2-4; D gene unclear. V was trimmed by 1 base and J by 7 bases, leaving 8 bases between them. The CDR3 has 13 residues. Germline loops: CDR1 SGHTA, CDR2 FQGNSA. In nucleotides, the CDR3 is TGTGCCAGCAGCTTAGGTTCTGGGAACATTCAGTACTTC. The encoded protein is CASSLGSGNIQYF.

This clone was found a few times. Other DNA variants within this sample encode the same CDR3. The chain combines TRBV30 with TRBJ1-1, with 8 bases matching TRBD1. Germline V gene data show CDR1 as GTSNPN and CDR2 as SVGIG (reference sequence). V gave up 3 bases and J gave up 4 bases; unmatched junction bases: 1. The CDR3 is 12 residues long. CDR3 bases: TGTGCCTGGAGCGGACAGGGCACTGAAGCTTTCTTT. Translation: CAWSGQGTEAFF. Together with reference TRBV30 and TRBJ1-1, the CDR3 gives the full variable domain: SQTIHQWPATLVQPVGSPLSLECTVEGTSNPNLYWYRQAAGRGLQLLFYSVGIGQISSEVPQNLSASRPQDRQFILSSKKLLLSDSGFYLCAWSGQGTEAFFGQGTRLTVV.

The CDR3 nucleotides read TGCGCCAGCAGCCAAGTGGGCCAGGGCTACGAGCAGTACTTC. Its translation is CASSQVGQGYEQYF. The chain couples TRBV4-3 to TRBJ2-7; D may be TRBD1 (5 bases). CDR3 length equals 14 residues. From germline, CDR1 is LGHNA and CDR2 YSLEER. Between the trimmed V and J ends, which lost 1 base and 3 bases, there was a span of 10 bases.

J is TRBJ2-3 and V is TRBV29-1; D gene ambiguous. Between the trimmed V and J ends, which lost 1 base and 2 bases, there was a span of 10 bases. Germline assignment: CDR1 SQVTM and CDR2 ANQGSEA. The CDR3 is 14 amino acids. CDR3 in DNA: TGCAGCGTTGAAGCGCCCAGTGACACAGATACGCAGTATTTT. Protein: CSVEAPSDTDTQYF.

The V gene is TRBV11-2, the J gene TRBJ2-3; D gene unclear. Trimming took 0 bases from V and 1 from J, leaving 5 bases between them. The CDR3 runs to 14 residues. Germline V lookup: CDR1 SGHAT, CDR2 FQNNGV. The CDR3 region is CASSLDIGTDTQYF. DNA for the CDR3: TGTGCCAGCAGCTTAGATATAGGCACAGATACGCAGTATTTT.

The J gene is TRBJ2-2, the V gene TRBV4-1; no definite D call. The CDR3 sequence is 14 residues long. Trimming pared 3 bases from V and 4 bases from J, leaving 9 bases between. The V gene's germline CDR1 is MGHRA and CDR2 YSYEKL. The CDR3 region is CASSQDGGTGELFF. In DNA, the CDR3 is TGCGCCAGCAGCCAGGATGGCGGCACCGGGGAGCTGTTTTTT.

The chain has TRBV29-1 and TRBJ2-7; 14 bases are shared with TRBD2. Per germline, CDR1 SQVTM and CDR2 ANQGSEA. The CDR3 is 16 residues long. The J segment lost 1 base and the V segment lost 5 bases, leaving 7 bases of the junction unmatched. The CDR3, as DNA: TGCAGCGTTAGGCCGGGACTAGCGGGGGTATCCTACGAGCAGTACTTC. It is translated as CSVRPGLAGVSYEQYF.

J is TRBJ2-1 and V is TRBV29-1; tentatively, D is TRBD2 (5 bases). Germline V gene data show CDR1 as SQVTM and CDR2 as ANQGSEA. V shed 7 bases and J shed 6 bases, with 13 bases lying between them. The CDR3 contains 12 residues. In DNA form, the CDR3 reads TGCAGCGGGGGAGAGGGCGGCAATGAGCAGTTCTTC. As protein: CSGGEGGNEQFF.

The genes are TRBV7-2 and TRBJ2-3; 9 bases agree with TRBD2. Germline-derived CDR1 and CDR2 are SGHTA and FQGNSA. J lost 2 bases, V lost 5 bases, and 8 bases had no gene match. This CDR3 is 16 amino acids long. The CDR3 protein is CASSIQRGAYTDTQYF. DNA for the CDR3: TGTGCCAGCAGCATCCAGCGGGGGGCCTACACAGATACGCAGTATTTT.

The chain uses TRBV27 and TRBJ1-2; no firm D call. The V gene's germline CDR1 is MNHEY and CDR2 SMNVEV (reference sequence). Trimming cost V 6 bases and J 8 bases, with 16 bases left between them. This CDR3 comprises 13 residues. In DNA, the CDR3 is TGTGCCAGCAGATTCACATCTACGCGGGGCTACACCTTC. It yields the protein CASRFTSTRGYTF.

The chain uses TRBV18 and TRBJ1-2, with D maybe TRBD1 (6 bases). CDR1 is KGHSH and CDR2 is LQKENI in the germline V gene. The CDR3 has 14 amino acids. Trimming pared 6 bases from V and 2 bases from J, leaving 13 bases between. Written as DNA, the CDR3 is TGTGCCAGCTCTCACTCGGACAGAAACTATGGCTACACCTTC. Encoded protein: CASSHSDRNYGYTF.

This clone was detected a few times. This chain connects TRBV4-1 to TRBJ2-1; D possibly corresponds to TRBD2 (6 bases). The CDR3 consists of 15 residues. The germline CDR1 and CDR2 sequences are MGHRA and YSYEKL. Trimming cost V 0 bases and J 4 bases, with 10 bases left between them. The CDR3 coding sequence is TGCGCCAGCAGCCAAGATACGGGGGTTTACAATGAGCAGTTCTTC. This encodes CASSQDTGVYNEQFF.

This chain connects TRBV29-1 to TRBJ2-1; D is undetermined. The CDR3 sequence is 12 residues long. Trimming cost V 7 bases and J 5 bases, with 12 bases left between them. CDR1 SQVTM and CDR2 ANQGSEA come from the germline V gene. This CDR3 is CSESGPNNEQFF. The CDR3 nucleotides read TGCAGCGAGTCCGGACCCAACAATGAGCAGTTCTTC.

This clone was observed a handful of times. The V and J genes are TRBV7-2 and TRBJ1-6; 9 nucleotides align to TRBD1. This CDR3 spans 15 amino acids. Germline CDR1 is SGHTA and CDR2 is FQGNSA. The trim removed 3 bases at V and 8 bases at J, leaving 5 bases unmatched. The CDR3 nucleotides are TGTGCCAGCAGCTTCACAGGGGGCGTCGATTCACCCCTCCACTTT. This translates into CASSFTGGVDSPLHF. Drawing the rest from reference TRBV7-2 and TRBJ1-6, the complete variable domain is GAGVSQSPSNKVTEKGKDVELRCDPISGHTALYWYRQSLGQGLEFLIYFQGNSAPDKSGLPSDRFSAERTGGSVSTLTIQRTQQEDSAVYLCASSFTGGVDSPLHFGNGTRLTVT.

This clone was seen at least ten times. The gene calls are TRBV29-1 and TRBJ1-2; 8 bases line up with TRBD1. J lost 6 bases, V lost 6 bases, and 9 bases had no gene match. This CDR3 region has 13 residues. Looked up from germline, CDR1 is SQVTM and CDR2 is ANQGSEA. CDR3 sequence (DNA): TGCAGCGTAGGACAGGGTGGTCGACATGGCTACACCTTC. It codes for CSVGQGGRHGYTF.

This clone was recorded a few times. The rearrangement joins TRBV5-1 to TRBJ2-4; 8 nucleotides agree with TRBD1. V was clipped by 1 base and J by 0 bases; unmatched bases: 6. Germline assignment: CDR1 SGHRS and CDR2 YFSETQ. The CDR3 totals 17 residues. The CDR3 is CASSLTTGGLAKNIQYF. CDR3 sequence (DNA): TGCGCCAGCAGCTTGACCACAGGGGGATTAGCCAAAAACATTCAGTACTTC.

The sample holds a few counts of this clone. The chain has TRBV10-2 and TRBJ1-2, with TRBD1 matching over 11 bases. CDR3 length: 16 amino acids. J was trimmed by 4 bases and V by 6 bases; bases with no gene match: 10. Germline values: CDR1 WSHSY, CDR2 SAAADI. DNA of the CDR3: TGCGCCAGCAGCCCCGGGACAGGGGGAAGTCCCTATGGCTACACCTTC. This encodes CASSPGTGGSPYGYTF.

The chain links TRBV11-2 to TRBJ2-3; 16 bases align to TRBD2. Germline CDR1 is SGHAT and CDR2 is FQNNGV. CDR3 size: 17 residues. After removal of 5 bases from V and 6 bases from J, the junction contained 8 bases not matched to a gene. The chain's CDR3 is CASSIGTSGGAYDTQYF. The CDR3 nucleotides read TGTGCCAGCAGCATCGGGACTAGCGGGGGGGCCTATGATACGCAGTATTTT.

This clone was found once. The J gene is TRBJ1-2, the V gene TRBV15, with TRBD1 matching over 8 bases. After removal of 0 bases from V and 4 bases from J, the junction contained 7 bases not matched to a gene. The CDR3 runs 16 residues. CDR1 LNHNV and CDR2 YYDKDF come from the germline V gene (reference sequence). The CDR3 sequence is CATSRDLGQGAYGYTF. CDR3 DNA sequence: TGTGCCACCAGCAGAGATCTTGGCCAGGGGGCCTATGGCTACACCTTC.